This is a list of T cell receptor beta chains from one sample in a study of CD8+ T cells in alopecia areata. Some clones are missing from TCRdb's copy, which holds only in-frame ones; the method was immunoSEQ multiplex PCR. The sample contains around 300,000 clones, about 62% of which appear only once. This material consisted of CD4+ T cells sorted from blood, taken at week 52, from a patient treated with tofacitinib. Every receptor here comes from a human donor with alopecia areata. The CDR3 runs from the conserved cysteine through the conserved F or W. A D gene is named only where the DNA matches it firmly. Clone sizes are given selectively: once, few, many, or a class where the clone is expanded.

D: TRBD1
size: -
length: 12
V: TRBV6-5
J: TRBJ2-7
DNA: TGTGCCAGTCGGACAGGGGGCTACGAGCAGTACTTC
CDR3: CASRTGGYEQYF

D: -
size: -
length: 11
V: TRBV7-3
J: TRBJ2-7
DNA: TGTGCCAGCAGCCCAGTGAGGGAGCAGTACTTC
CDR3: CASSPVREQYF

D: -
size: few
length: 10
V: TRBV30
J: TRBJ1-1
DNA: TGTGCCTGGAGTCGCACTGAAGCTTTCTTT
CDR3: CAWSRTEAFF

D: -
size: -
length: 15
V: TRBV7-2
J: TRBJ1-1
DNA: TGTGCCAGCAGCTTACTTCCAGGGAAGACCACTGAAGCTTTCTTT
CDR3: CASSLLPGKTTEAFF

D: -
size: once
length: 15
V: TRBV29-1
J: TRBJ2-3
DNA: TGCAGCGCCTGCAGCACGTCAAGAACTCCAGATACGCAGTATTTT
CDR3: CSACSTSRTPDTQYF

D: -
size: -
length: 13
V: TRBV7-9
J: TRBJ2-7
DNA: TGTGCCAGCAGCTCCCGGGACTTGCAGGAGCAGTACTTC
CDR3: CASSSRDLQEQYF

D: -
size: -
length: 11
V: TRBV20-1
J: TRBJ2-7
DNA: TGCAGTGCCCCCCAACCCCACGAGCAGTACTTC
CDR3: CSAPQPHEQYF

D: TRBD1
size: -
length: 16
V: TRBV25-1
J: TRBJ2-5
DNA: TGTGCCAGCAGATTGGGACAGGGCATCGTAGGGGAGACCCAGTACTTC
CDR3: CASRLGQGIVGETQYF

D: -
size: -
length: 14
V: TRBV11-2
J: TRBJ2-5
DNA: TGTGCCAGCAGCTTAATGCAGGGCGGAGAGACCCAGTACTTC
CDR3: CASSLMQGGETQYF

D: -
size: once
length: 12
V: TRBV6-5
J: TRBJ2-3
DNA: TGTGCCAGCAGTTATTCAGGTGATACGCAGTATTTT
CDR3: CASSYSGDTQYF

D: -
size: once
length: 18
V: TRBV10-3
J: TRBJ2-6
DNA: TGTGCCATCAGTGCCGGTCTGGGTAACGGTCCTGGGGCCAACGTCCTGACTTTC
CDR3: CAISAGLGNGPGANVLTF

D: -
size: -
length: 13
V: TRBV7-2
J: TRBJ2-3
DNA: TGTGCCAGCAGCTTAGAGGCTCCACCTCCGCAGTATTTT
CDR3: CASSLEAPPPQYF

D: -
size: once
length: 13
V: TRBV5-1
J: TRBJ1-5
DNA: TGCGCCAGCAGCATCGGGAGCAATCAGCCCCAGCATTTT
CDR3: CASSIGSNQPQHF

D: TRBD1
size: -
length: 14
V: TRBV29-1
J: TRBJ1-1
DNA: TGCAGCGTTGACGGTACAGGGGAGGGCACTGAAGCTTTCTTT
CDR3: CSVDGTGEGTEAFF

D: TRBD1
size: -
length: 16
V: TRBV4-2
J: TRBJ2-7
DNA: TGTGCCAGCAGCCAAGAGAGGGACAGTTTAACCTACGAGCAGTACTTC
CDR3: CASSQERDSLTYEQYF

D: -
size: -
length: 13
V: TRBV7-3
J: TRBJ2-1
DNA: TGTGCCAGCAGCATCAACAGGGACAATGAGCAGTTCTTC
CDR3: CASSINRDNEQFF

D: -
size: -
length: 16
V: TRBV5-4
J: TRBJ2-2
DNA: TGTGCCAGCAGCTTGCCAAGGGGCACGAACACCGGGGAGCTGTTTTTT
CDR3: CASSLPRGTNTGELFF

D: TRBD1
size: few
length: 12
V: TRBV29-1
J: TRBJ1-4
DNA: TGCAGCGTTTCCACAGGGGATGAAAAACTGTTTTTT
CDR3: CSVSTGDEKLFF

D: -
size: -
length: 15
V: TRBV5-5
J: TRBJ1-5
DNA: TGTGCCAGCAGCTTGGCCAGGGGAAGGGATCAGCCCCAGCATTTT
CDR3: CASSLARGRDQPQHF

D: -
size: few
length: 14
V: TRBV30
J: TRBJ1-5
DNA: TGTGCCTGGAGTGTCCTGGGGGGAAATCAGCCCCAGCATTTT
CDR3: CAWSVLGGNQPQHF

D: -
size: -
length: 11
V: TRBV30
J: TRBJ2-5
DNA: TGTGCCTGGAGTGTCCGGGACACGGGGTACTTC
CDR3: CAWSVRDTGYF

D: TRBD1
size: -
length: 16
V: TRBV18
J: TRBJ1-3
DNA: TGTGCCAGCTCACCACCCCAGGGGGAAACTGGAAACACCATATATTTT
CDR3: CASSPPQGETGNTIYF

D: -
size: -
length: 15
V: TRBV14
J: TRBJ2-1
DNA: TGTGCCAGCAGCCATGCCCAATCCCCCTACGGTGAGCAGTTCTTC
CDR3: CASSHAQSPYGEQFF

D: TRBD1
size: -
length: 12
V: TRBV29-1
J: TRBJ1-1
DNA: TGCAGCGTTACACAGGGGGACACTGAAGCTTTCTTT
CDR3: CSVTQGDTEAFF

D: TRBD1
size: -
length: 15
V: TRBV9
J: TRBJ2-1
DNA: TGTGCCAGCAGCCAAGGGACAGGGGTTTTCAATGAGCAGTTCTTC
CDR3: CASSQGTGVFNEQFF

D: -
size: few
length: 14
V: TRBV29-1
J: TRBJ2-7
DNA: TGCAGCGTTGAAGGGGGACACCTCTCCTACGAGCAGTACTTC
CDR3: CSVEGGHLSYEQYF

D: -
size: -
length: 15
V: TRBV15
J: TRBJ2-1
DNA: TGTGCCACCAGCAGGAGAAGGACACTTTACAATGAGCAGTTCTTC
CDR3: CATSRRRTLYNEQFF

D: -
size: -
length: 12
V: TRBV11-2
J: TRBJ2-1
DNA: TGTGCCAGCAGCTTGAGGGTGAATGAGCAGTTCTTC
CDR3: CASSLRVNEQFF

D: -
size: -
length: 11
V: TRBV29-1
J: TRBJ2-7
DNA: TGCAGCGTTAGCGCCTCCTACGAGCAGTACTTC
CDR3: CSVSASYEQYF